A single sample gave rise to the 26 T cell receptor beta chains below, sequenced in a study of blood T cell repertoires in COVID-19. Generated by immunoSEQ multiplex PCR, the TCRdb table keeps only in-frame clones and is missing some. The sample lists about 86,000 clones, 65% to 85% occurring once. The specimen sequenced was peripheral blood. These receptors were obtained from a woman at least 80 years old with active or convalescent COVID-19.

This clone was counted a few times. The chain joins TRBV6-5 to TRBJ1-4, with a possible D match to TRBD1 (5 bases). Trimming shortened V by 4 bases and J by 7 bases, and 10 bases separated the two germline ends. The V gene's germline CDR1 is MNHEY and CDR2 SVGAGI. This CDR3 has 13 amino acids. CDR3 sequence reads: CASSSLGGEKLFF. Written as DNA, the CDR3 is TGTGCCAGCAGTTCTTTGGGGGGTGAAAAACTGTTTTTT.

Remarks on this clone: At one end, the junction sequence differs from germline, possibly due to a read error. The chain couples TRBV7-7 to TRBJ2-3, with TRBD2 matching over 10 bases. From germline, CDR1 is SSHAT and CDR2 FNYEAQ (reference sequence). This CDR3 spans 16 amino acids. The CDR3 nucleotides are TGTGCTAGCAGCCCGGGTTCGGCTAGCGGGAGAGATACGCAGTATTTT. Amino acid sequence: CASSPGSASGRDTQYF.

V usage is TRBV14 and J usage is TRBJ2-1; a possible D gene is TRBD1 (6 bases). CDR1 and CDR2 (germline): SGHDN, FVKESK. The CDR3 has 14 residues. V was shortened by 4 bases and J by 3 bases, with 10 bases between the two germline ends. This chain's CDR3 is CASSRDRNYNEQFF. CDR3 DNA: TGTGCCAGCAGCCGAGACAGGAACTACAATGAGCAGTTCTTC.

Only one count was recorded for this clone. The chain couples TRBV27 to TRBJ1-5, with D perhaps matching TRBD1 (5 bases). Germline lookup yields CDR1 MNHEY and CDR2 SMNVEV (reference sequence). The V end lost 0 bases, the J end lost 5 bases, and 11 bases lay between the germline ends. This CDR3 contains 15 residues. The chain's CDR3 is CASSLSGLTHQPQHF. DNA of the CDR3: TGTGCCAGCAGTTTATCGGGACTTACCCATCAGCCCCAGCATTTT.

V is TRBV6-5 and J is TRBJ2-7, with D tentatively TRBD1 (6 bases). V dropped 5 bases and J dropped 4 bases, with 18 bases sitting between them. The CDR3 spans 15 residues. Germline lookup yields CDR1 MNHEY and CDR2 SVGAGI. The CDR3 sequence is CASSKTGKAVYEQYF. The DNA for the CDR3 is TGTGCCAGCAGTAAAACAGGGAAAGCGGTATACGAGCAGTACTTC.

This sequence joins TRBV5-1 and TRBJ2-7; 7 nucleotides align to TRBD1. J lost 1 base, V lost 4 bases, and 8 bases had no gene match. The length of the CDR3 is 15 residues. Per germline, CDR1 SGHRS and CDR2 YFSETQ. The CDR3 DNA follows: TGCGCCAGCAGCCTAGCCAGGGACAGATCCTACGAGCAGTACTTC. Translation: CASSLARDRSYEQYF.

The J gene is TRBJ1-5, the V gene TRBV9; D is possibly TRBD1 (6 bases). The CDR3 has 14 residues. Germline V gives CDR1 SGDLS, CDR2 YYNGEE. The ends were cut back, 4 bases at V and 6 bases at J, with 14 bases in the middle. CDR3 coding DNA: TGTGCCAGCAGCCCTAGTGGGGGCGGTCAGCCCCAGCATTTT. It specifies CASSPSGGGQPQHF.

The chain uses TRBV20-1 and TRBJ2-7; D might be TRBD1 (5 bases). The CDR3 spans 11 residues. V lost 6 bases and J 4 bases, leaving 10 bases between the germline ends. Germline V lookup: CDR1 DFQATT, CDR2 SNEGSKA (reference sequence). CDR3 coding DNA: TGCAGTGCCCGAGCAGGGTACGAGCAGTACTTC. Its protein product is CSARAGYEQYF.

This clone appeared a single time. The rearrangement uses TRBV28 and TRBJ1-4; D gene unclear. Germline CDR1 and CDR2: MDHEN and SYDVKM. Trimming took 4 bases from V and 4 from J, leaving 13 bases between them. This CDR3 is built from 15 residues. The CDR3 sequence is CASSSYRRSNEKLFF. CDR3 bases: TGTGCCAGCAGTTCTTATAGGCGGAGTAATGAAAAACTGTTTTTT.

The chain employs TRBV7-8 and TRBJ2-2; no firm D call. Germline loops: CDR1 SGHVS, CDR2 FQNEAQ. This CDR3 region has 14 residues. V was pared by 6 bases and J by 6 bases, with 14 bases between. In DNA form, the CDR3 reads TGTGCCAGCAGAAAAGAGGAGTGGGCCGGGGAGCTGTTTTTT. Its protein product is CASRKEEWAGELFF. Supplemented by reference TRBV7-8 and TRBJ2-2, the full variable domain reads GAGVSQSPRYKVAKRGQDVALRCDPISGHVSLFWYQQALGQGPEFLTYFQNEAQLDKSGLPSDRFFAERPEGSVSTLKIQRTQQEDSAVYLCASRKEEWAGELFFGEGSRLTVL.

V gene TRBV7-9 combines with J gene TRBJ2-2, with D maybe TRBD2 (5 bases). V lost 6 bases to trimming and J lost 2 bases, with 16 bases between them. The CDR3 spans 16 residues. Germline assignment: CDR1 SEHNR and CDR2 FQNEAQ (reference sequence). CDR3: CASSPDQRLNTGELFF. CDR3 bases: TGTGCCAGCAGTCCAGACCAGCGGCTCAACACCGGGGAGCTGTTTTTT.

CDR3 loop: CASSLQYSPLHF. The CDR3 nucleotides are TGTGCCAGCAGTTTACAGTACTCACCCCTCCACTTT. The chain links TRBV12-3 or TRBV12-4 to TRBJ1-6, with D unresolved. V lost 2 bases and J 10 bases, leaving 6 bases between the germline ends. The length of the CDR3 is 12 residues.

This clone has more than one count but fewer than ten. The rearrangement joins TRBV10-2 to TRBJ2-5; perhaps TRBD2 as D (7 bases). The V and J ends lost 2 bases and 1 base respectively, with 11 bases between them. The CDR3 totals 15 residues. Germline CDR1 and CDR2: WSHSY and SAAADI. CDR3: CASSERGAPQETQYF. For the CDR3, the DNA is TGCGCCAGCAGTGAGCGGGGGGCTCCCCAAGAGACCCAGTACTTC.

The rearrangement links TRBV30 to TRBJ1-1, with unresolved D. The CDR3 runs 14 residues. Trimming removed 5 bases at V and 4 bases at J, with 17 bases between. In germline, CDR1 is GTSNPN, CDR2 SVGIG (reference sequence). The CDR3 protein is CAWLSGKVGTEAFF. The CDR3 DNA sequence: TGTGCCTGGTTGTCAGGTAAGGTTGGCACTGAAGCTTTCTTT. The full variable domain, in which reference TRBV30 and TRBJ1-1 provide the parts outside the CDR3, is SQTIHQWPATLVQPVGSPLSLECTVEGTSNPNLYWYRQAAGRGLQLLFYSVGIGQISSEVPQNLSASRPQDRQFILSSKKLLLSDSGFYLCAWLSGKVGTEAFFGQGTRLTVV.

The CDR3 coding sequence is TGTGCCAGCAGCCTCGGGAGTTTAAGAGATACGCAGTATTTT. Amino acids: CASSLGSLRDTQYF. The chain is built from TRBV28 and TRBJ2-3, with D tentatively TRBD2 (6 bases). Germline assignment: CDR1 MDHEN and CDR2 SYDVKM. Trimming removed 6 bases from V and 5 bases from J, with 15 bases in between. The CDR3 runs 14 residues. Full variable domain (outside the CDR3, taken from reference TRBV28 and TRBJ2-3): DVKVTQSSRYLVKRTGEKVFLECVQDMDHENMFWYRQDPGLGLRLIYFSYDVKMKEKGDIPEGYSVSREKKERFSLILESASTNQTSMYLCASSLGSLRDTQYFGPGTRLTVL.

The rearrangement uses TRBV11-2 and TRBJ2-1; TRBD2 aligns across 14 bases. The V gene end was trimmed by 5 bases and the J gene end by 10 bases; junction bases not matched to a gene: 7. The CDR3 spans 15 residues. Germline V gives CDR1 SGHAT, CDR2 FQNNGV. The DNA for the CDR3 is TGTGCCAGCAGCGGGACTAGCGGGGGCTCTTGGGAGCAGTTCTTC. Translated, it gives CASSGTSGGSWEQFF.

This clone was observed a handful of times. The chain has TRBV7-2 and TRBJ1-5; D not certain. CDR1 SGHTA and CDR2 FQGNSA come from the germline V gene. V lost 2 bases, J lost 5 bases, and 7 bases lay in between. This CDR3 has 13 amino acids. CDR3 sequence (DNA): TGTGCCAGCAGCTTATTCCCCGATCAGCCCCAGCATTTT. Translated, it gives CASSLFPDQPQHF.

The genes are TRBV5-1 and TRBJ2-7, with 7 nucleotides matching TRBD2. Germline V CDR1 and CDR2: SGHRS, YFSETQ. Trimming cost V 4 bases and J 2 bases; bases outside gene matches: 9. This CDR3 has 15 amino acids. CDR3 DNA: TGCGCCAGCAGCCCGGATATCACTAGCGCCTACGAGCAGTACTTC. Its translation: CASSPDITSAYEQYF.

The chain has TRBV7-8 and TRBJ1-2; a possible D gene is TRBD1 (5 bases). CDR1 and CDR2 (germline): SGHVS, FQNEAQ. The CDR3 sequence is 13 residues long. Trimming cost V 4 bases and J 8 bases, with 14 bases left between them. The CDR3 here is CASSSTLEGGYTF. For the CDR3, the DNA is TGTGCCAGCAGCTCGACATTGGAGGGGGGCTACACCTTC.

The rearrangement joins TRBV13 to TRBJ2-3, with unresolved D. The V end lost 1 base, the J end lost 5 bases, and 13 bases lay between the germline ends. There are 15 residues in the CDR3. CDR1 is PRHDT, CDR2 FYEKMQ, per germline (reference sequence). The CDR3 here is CASSLEHSRGDTQYF. The CDR3 DNA reads TGTGCCAGCAGCTTAGAGCACTCGCGTGGAGATACGCAGTATTTT.

The rearrangement links TRBV5-1 to TRBJ2-7, with a possible D match to TRBD1 (5 bases). The CDR3 sequence is 13 residues long. The V and J ends lost 1 base and 5 bases respectively, with 10 bases between them. Germline CDR1 is SGHRS and CDR2 is YFSETQ. CDR3 region: CASSLKGEHEQYF. For the CDR3, the DNA is TGCGCCAGCAGCTTGAAAGGGGAACACGAGCAGTACTTC.

The V and J genes are TRBV6-6 and TRBJ2-7; 11 bases fit TRBD1. The CDR3 has 16 residues. Germline V gene lookup returns CDR1 MNHNY and CDR2 SVGAGI (reference sequence). The trim removed 4 bases at V and 6 bases at J, leaving 11 bases unmatched. The CDR3 nucleotides read TGTGCCAGCAGTTCTGGGACAGGGGGAAGAACGAGCGAGCAGTACTTC. Its protein product is CASSSGTGGRTSEQYF.

The chain joins TRBV18 to TRBJ2-5; D is perhaps TRBD2 (5 bases). This CDR3 has 14 residues. Germline CDR1 KGHSH, CDR2 LQKENI. The V and J ends lost 3 bases and 5 bases respectively, with 13 bases between them. The CDR3 DNA follows: TGTGCCAGCTCACCTACTAGGTTGGATGAGACCCAGTACTTC. Protein product: CASSPTRLDETQYF.

The genes are TRBV19 and TRBJ1-4, with 7 bases aligning to TRBD1. The V segment lost 5 bases and the J segment 7 bases; nucleotides outside the gene matches: 10. This CDR3 spans 15 amino acids. Per germline, CDR1 LNHDA and CDR2 SQIVND (reference sequence). CDR3 nucleotide sequence: TGTGCCAGTAGTCCCGGGAGGGGGCCTGGTGAAAAACTGTTTTTT. Protein sequence: CASSPGRGPGEKLFF.

The V gene is TRBV19, the J gene TRBJ1-4; 7 nucleotides align to TRBD1. The trim removed 6 bases at V and 6 bases at J, leaving 13 bases unmatched. Per the germline V gene, CDR1 is LNHDA and CDR2 is SQIVND (reference sequence). The CDR3 covers 16 residues. The CDR3 here is CASRNRLGTVDEKLFF. The CDR3 DNA follows: TGTGCCAGTAGGAATCGACTCGGGACAGTCGATGAAAAACTGTTTTTT.

This chain connects TRBV11-2 to TRBJ2-5, with 14 bases fitting TRBD2. The germline V gene has CDR1 SGHAT and CDR2 FQNNGV. Trimming took 4 bases from V and 5 from J; bases not matched to a gene: 12. The CDR3 sequence is 18 residues long. The CDR3 reads CASSSHRLAGGLGETQYF. In DNA, the CDR3 is TGTGCCAGCAGCTCGCACCGACTAGCGGGGGGGCTGGGTGAGACCCAGTACTTC. The whole variable domain, remainder taken from reference TRBV11-2 and TRBJ2-5, is EAGVAQSPRYKIIEKRQSVAFWCNPISGHATLYWYQQILGQGPKLLIQFQNNGVVDDSQLPKDRFSAERLKGVDSTLKIQPAKLEDSAVYLCASSSHRLAGGLGETQYFGPGTRLLVL.